This TCR beta chain was retrieved from a study of T cell repertoires in cytomegalovirus infection (dated by TCRdb to the late 2010s). About the investigation overall: Alongside well-studied HLA-B-restricted epitopes, the peptide stimulations were aimed at recently identified HLA-C-restricted CMV epitopes, whose presentation resists viral immunomodulation. Because public TCR beta signatures pointed to carriage of CMV infection together with the matching HLA type, the HLA type of each donor mattered for the analysis.

TCRdb shows the sequencer as Illumina HiSeq 1500. TCRdb trimmed public reads at Q25 via fastp, called clones via MiXCR and kept in-frame beta chains. Each entry merges the rows of one CDR3 protein and shows their most common DNA and genes. The sample includes roughly 46,000 distinct CDR3 sequences, with around 21% observed a single time. The ten most abundant clones make up about 55% of the sample. On this clonotype: What antigen it recognizes has not been identified. The record has no base qualities; no much larger clone is one base away.

The study at large found these results: In both this cohort and an independent cohort of several hundred donors, the cumulative frequency of public TCR beta family members distinguished carriers of CMV infection plus the relevant HLA type. The ex vivo response was dominated by HLA-C-restricted CMV-specific TCR beta clonotypes, which also provided the single most frequent clonotype in two of eight donors.

Reading the label with the study, this specimen's treatment or condition is: in vitro stimulation with specific CMV peptide epitopes to enrich CMV-specific T cells. The sequencing here drew on CD8+ T cells from cultured PBMCs, taken from culture after CMV antigen stimulation. This TCR derives from a human donor in good health (CMV status not recorded). Some clones in this sample may be carry-over from other donors' samples.

The nucleotides read TGCGCCAGCAGCCCGGGGACGGACAGACGCTCCTACAATGAGCAGTTCTTC. Its protein reads: CASSPGTDRRSYNEQFF. Recombination connected TRBV5-1 to TRBJ2-1, with a tentative D gene TRBD1 over 6 matching bases. Its CDR3 holds 17 amino acids, cysteine through phenylalanine. Kept here is only the CDR3 DNA, which spans 51 bases and is read in frame from base 1. V was cut back by 4 bases and J by 0 bases, leaving a gap of 17 bases between them. The germline V gene supplies CDR1 SGHRS and CDR2 YFSETQ.